This entry features one TCR beta chain sequence. As yet, its antigen is unknown. With 6 bases clipped from V and 4 bases from J, the junction kept 9 bases outside the gene matches. There are 15 residues in the CDR3. Germline loops: CDR1 SEHNR, CDR2 FQNEAQ (reference sequence). This sample stems from a study of T cell responses to AZD1222 COVID-19 vaccine. Study-wide results and limits: With dominance at 160-218 and 743-854, vaccine-associated CD4 TCRs spanned spike.

Sequencing used immunoSEQ multiplex PCR; TCRdb keeps in-frame clones, though not all of them. The profile covers 90,000 to 120,000 clones, with about 90% appearing a single time and 4.5% to 5.5% taken by the ten largest. The specimen was peripheral blood, collected 28 days after the second AZD1222 dose. The chain joins TRBV7-9 to TRBJ2-7, with TRBD1 matching over 10 bases. This receptor was obtained from an adult who received the AZD1222 COVID-19 vaccine. The CDR3 protein is CASSKTGTGVYEQYF. DNA for the CDR3: TGTGCCAGCAGTAAGACCGGGACAGGGGTTTACGAGCAGTACTTC.